What follows are 17 T cell receptor beta chains derived from one specimen sequenced in a study of beta chain features in type 1 diabetes. Expressed TCRB transcripts were sequenced because the isolated RNA had all been reverse transcribed beforehand. Method: immunoSEQ multiplex PCR; TCRdb's copy keeps in-frame clones and lacks some. The repertoire consists of 130,000 to 150,000 clones, with 7% to 10% occurring once and the leading ten covering around 0.7%. Sequencing input: central memory CD4+ T cells from blood. The receptors derive from a man in his late teens or twenties in good health.

J is TRBJ1-3 and V is TRBV30; D is ambiguous. CDR3 length: 13 residues. The V end lost 5 bases, the J end lost 0 bases, and 8 bases lay between the germline ends. CDR1 and CDR2 (germline): GTSNPN, SVGIG (reference sequence). The chain's CDR3 is CAWLRPSGNTIYF. CDR3 in DNA: TGTGCCTGGTTGCGGCCCTCTGGAAACACCATATATTTT. Variable domain in full (rest from reference TRBV30 and TRBJ1-3): SQTIHQWPATLVQPVGSPLSLECTVEGTSNPNLYWYRQAAGRGLQLLFYSVGIGQISSEVPQNLSASRPQDRQFILSSKKLLLSDSGFYLCAWLRPSGNTIYFGEGSWLTVV.

This clone occurred a few times. The chain employs TRBV6-6 and TRBJ2-1; D call uncertain. V was trimmed by 3 bases and J by 7 bases, leaving 7 bases between them. The germline V gene has CDR1 MNHNY and CDR2 SVGAGI (reference sequence). This CDR3 spans 12 amino acids. The CDR3 is CASSYGVNEQFF. The CDR3 DNA sequence: TGTGCCAGCAGTTATGGAGTGAATGAGCAGTTCTTC.

Here the CDR3 reads CASSTTGGASHEQYF. In DNA form, the CDR3 reads TGTGCCAGCAGCACTACAGGGGGCGCTTCCCACGAGCAGTACTTC. The rearrangement links TRBV28 to TRBJ2-7; TRBD1 aligns across 9 bases. Germline V gene sequence: CDR1 MDHEN, CDR2 SYDVKM. V trimming: 6 bases; J trimming: 5 bases; junction bases outside the gene matches: 11. The CDR3 totals 15 residues.

This clone came up many times. V gene TRBV29-1 combines with J gene TRBJ2-1; D is unresolved. This CDR3 has 11 residues. V dropped 2 bases and J dropped 6 bases, with 5 bases sitting between them. In germline, CDR1 is SQVTM, CDR2 ANQGSEA. The CDR3 is CSVEYRNEQFF. DNA for the CDR3: TGCAGCGTTGAATATCGCAATGAGCAGTTCTTC.

The sample holds a few counts of this clone. This rearrangement joins TRBV19 to TRBJ2-1, with TRBD1 matching 7 bases. J gave up 4 bases and V 1 base, and 7 bases lay outside the gene matches. CDR1 LNHDA and CDR2 SQIVND come from the germline V gene (reference sequence). The CDR3 is 16 residues long. CDR3 DNA: TGTGCCAGTAGTATAGGAGGGGGCAGATGGTACAATGAGCAGTTCTTC. This sequence encodes CASSIGGGRWYNEQFF.

The chain has TRBV30 and TRBJ1-1; D is possibly TRBD1 (5 bases). Germline V gives CDR1 GTSNPN, CDR2 SVGIG (reference sequence). Between the trimmed V and J ends, which lost 3 bases and 0 bases, there was a span of 8 bases. The CDR3 spans 13 residues. CDR3 in DNA: TGTGCCTGGAGGTCAGGGCTGAACACTGAAGCTTTCTTT. This codes for CAWRSGLNTEAFF.

This clone appeared many times. The chain recombines TRBV11-3 with TRBJ2-6; TRBD2 might be the D (6 bases). Germline CDR1 SGHNT, CDR2 YENEEA. V was pared by 7 bases and J by 0 bases, with 19 bases between. The CDR3 consists of 18 residues. As DNA, the CDR3 is TGTGCCAGCATCATTAGCGGACCTTCTAGCTCTGGGGCCAACGTCCTGACTTTC. Its protein product is CASIISGPSSSGANVLTF.

This chain uses TRBV7-2 with TRBJ2-5; D unclear. V was trimmed by 1 base and J by 2 bases, leaving 5 bases between them. Germline CDR1 SGHTA, CDR2 FQGNSA. The CDR3 length is 13 residues. CDR3 loop: CASSLGEQETQYF. The CDR3 DNA follows: TGTGCCAGCAGCTTAGGCGAGCAAGAGACCCAGTACTTC.

This clone has only a few counts. The chain combines TRBV18 with TRBJ2-1, with a tentative D call TRBD2 (7 bases). Germline V gene sequence: CDR1 KGHSH, CDR2 LQKENI. The CDR3 runs 17 residues. The V and J ends lost 0 bases and 3 bases respectively, with 15 bases between them. The CDR3 DNA reads as TGTGCCAGCTCACCACCGCAGTGGGGGGGCAGCTACAATGAGCAGTTCTTC. This gives the protein CASSPPQWGGSYNEQFF.

The chain links TRBV7-2 to TRBJ1-3, with 8 bases matching TRBD1. V shed 4 bases and J 4 bases; nucleotides not matched to a gene: 6. The CDR3 length is 15 residues. Germline V CDR1 and CDR2: SGHTA, FQGNSA. DNA for the CDR3: TGTGCCAGCAGCTCCCGGACAGGGACCGGAAACACCATATATTTT. Its protein is CASSSRTGTGNTIYF. Full variable domain (outside the CDR3, taken from reference TRBV7-2 and TRBJ1-3): GAGVSQSPSNKVTEKGKDVELRCDPISGHTALYWYRQSLGQGLEFLIYFQGNSAPDKSGLPSDRFSAERTGGSVSTLTIQRTQQEDSAVYLCASSSRTGTGNTIYFGEGSWLTVV.

This clone has only a few counts. This chain links TRBV19 with TRBJ1-5, with 7 bases matching TRBD1. CDR1 is LNHDA and CDR2 is SQIVND in the germline V gene (reference sequence). Trimming removed 6 bases from V and 4 bases from J; junction bases left unmatched: 6. The CDR3 spans 14 residues. In DNA form, the CDR3 reads TGTGCCAGTAGCATGGGACAGCCTAATCAGCCCCAGCATTTT. Residues: CASSMGQPNQPQHF.

In this sample, this clone turned up a few times. This chain links TRBV6-5 with TRBJ1-2; 10 bases are shared with TRBD1. This CDR3 region has 13 residues. Trimming cost V 10 bases and J 8 bases; bases outside gene matches: 10. Germline V gene lookup returns CDR1 MNHEY and CDR2 SVGAGI. The CDR3 sequence is CAISGTGEGGYTF. CDR3 coding DNA: TGTGCCATCTCCGGGACAGGGGAGGGAGGCTACACCTTC.

The chain combines TRBV6-5 with TRBJ1-2; D unresolved. This CDR3 spans 14 amino acids. Germline CDR1 reads MNHEY; CDR2 reads SVGAGI. The V and J ends lost 0 bases and 4 bases respectively, with 9 bases between them. The CDR3 protein is CASSYSSVSYGYTF. The DNA for the CDR3 is TGTGCCAGCAGTTACTCATCAGTGTCCTATGGCTACACCTTC.

This clone occurred a few times. The genes are TRBV11-2 and TRBJ2-5, with TRBD2 matching over 10 bases. The CDR3 is made up of 16 amino acids. The germline V gene has CDR1 SGHAT and CDR2 FQNNGV. V lost 5 bases and J lost 5; bases outside the gene matches: 11. CDR3 amino acids: CASSPTGAGGRETQYF. CDR3 in DNA: TGTGCCAGCAGCCCTACAGGAGCGGGGGGGCGGGAGACCCAGTACTTC.

This clone was observed a few times. The genes are TRBV5-1 and TRBJ2-1; 10 nucleotides match TRBD2. V lost 2 bases to trimming and J lost 4 bases; unmatched junction nucleotides: 6. Germline V lookup: CDR1 SGHRS, CDR2 YFSETQ. The CDR3 is 16 residues long. The CDR3 reads CASSFASGGLYNEQFF. The CDR3 region has the DNA TGCGCCAGCAGCTTTGCTAGCGGGGGACTTTACAATGAGCAGTTCTTC.

The chain couples TRBV4-3 to TRBJ2-3, with D hard to call. The CDR3 length is 14 residues. The germline gives CDR1 LGHNA, CDR2 YSLEER. V lost 5 bases to trimming and J lost 2 bases, with 11 bases between them. CDR3 sequence: CASSSVFSTDTQYF. The CDR3 bases are TGCGCCAGCAGCTCTGTTTTCTCCACAGATACGCAGTATTTT.

CDR3 loop: CASSSGQARTYNEQFF. In DNA form, the CDR3 reads TGTGCCAGCAGCTCGGGACAGGCGAGAACCTACAATGAGCAGTTCTTC. The genes are TRBV5-4 and TRBJ2-1; 8 nucleotides line up with TRBD1. Germline V lookup: CDR1 SGHNT, CDR2 YYREEE (reference sequence). The ends lost 3 bases at V and 2 bases at J; junction bases unmatched: 7. CDR3 length equals 16 residues.